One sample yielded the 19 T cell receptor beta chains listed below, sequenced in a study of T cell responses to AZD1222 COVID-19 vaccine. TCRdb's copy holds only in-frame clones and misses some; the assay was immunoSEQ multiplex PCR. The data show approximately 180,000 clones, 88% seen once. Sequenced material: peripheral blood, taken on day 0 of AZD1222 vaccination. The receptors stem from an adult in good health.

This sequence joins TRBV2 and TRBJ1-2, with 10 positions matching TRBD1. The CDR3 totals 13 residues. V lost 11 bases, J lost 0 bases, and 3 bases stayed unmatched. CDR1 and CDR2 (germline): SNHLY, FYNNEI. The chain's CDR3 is CAGGQGANYGYTF. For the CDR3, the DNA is TGTGCCGGAGGACAGGGGGCTAACTATGGCTACACCTTC.

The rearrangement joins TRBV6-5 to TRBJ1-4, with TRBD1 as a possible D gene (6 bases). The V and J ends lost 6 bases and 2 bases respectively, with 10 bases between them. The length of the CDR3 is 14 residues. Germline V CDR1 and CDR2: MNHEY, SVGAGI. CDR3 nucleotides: TGTGCCAGCAGAACAGGGTCCACTAATGAAAAACTGTTTTTT. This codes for CASRTGSTNEKLFF.

CDR3 bases: TGTGCCATCGGGGACGGCCAAGAGACCCAGTACTTC. This codes for CAIGDGQETQYF. The gene calls are TRBV10-3 and TRBJ2-5; D assignment may be TRBD1 or TRBD2 (5 bases each). Germline V gives CDR1 ENHRY, CDR2 SYGVKD. The CDR3 totals 12 residues. V was clipped by 8 bases and J by 1 base, with 8 bases between them.

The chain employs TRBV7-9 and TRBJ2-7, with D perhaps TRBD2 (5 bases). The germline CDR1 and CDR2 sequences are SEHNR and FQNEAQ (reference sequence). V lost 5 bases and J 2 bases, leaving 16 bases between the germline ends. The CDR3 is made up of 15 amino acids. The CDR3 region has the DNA TGTGCCAGCAGCCCCCCTGAGGGCCCTACCTACGAGCAGTACTTC. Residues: CASSPPEGPTYEQYF.

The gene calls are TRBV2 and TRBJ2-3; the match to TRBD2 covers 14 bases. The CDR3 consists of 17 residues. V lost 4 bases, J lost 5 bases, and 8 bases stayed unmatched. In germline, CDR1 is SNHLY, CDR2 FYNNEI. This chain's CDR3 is CASSGGTSGGFRDTQYF. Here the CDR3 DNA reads TGTGCCAGCAGTGGAGGGACTAGCGGGGGCTTCAGAGATACGCAGTATTTT.

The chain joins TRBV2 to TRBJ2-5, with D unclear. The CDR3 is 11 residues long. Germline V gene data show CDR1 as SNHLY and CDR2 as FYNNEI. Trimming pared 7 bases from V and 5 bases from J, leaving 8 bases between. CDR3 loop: CASTMGETQYF. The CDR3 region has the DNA TGTGCCAGCACTATGGGGGAGACCCAGTACTTC. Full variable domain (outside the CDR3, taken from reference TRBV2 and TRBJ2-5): EPEVTQTPSHQVTQMGQEVILRCVPISNHLYFYWYRQILGQKVEFLVSFYNNEISEKSEIFDDQFSVERPDGSNFTLKIRSTKLEDSAMYFCASTMGETQYFGPGTRLLVL.

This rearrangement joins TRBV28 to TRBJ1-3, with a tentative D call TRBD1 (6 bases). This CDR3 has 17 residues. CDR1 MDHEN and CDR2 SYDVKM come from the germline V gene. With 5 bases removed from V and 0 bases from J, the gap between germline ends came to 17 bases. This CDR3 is CASSAAGQVHSGNTIYF. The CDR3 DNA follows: TGTGCCAGCAGTGCCGCGGGACAAGTACACTCTGGAAACACCATATATTTT.

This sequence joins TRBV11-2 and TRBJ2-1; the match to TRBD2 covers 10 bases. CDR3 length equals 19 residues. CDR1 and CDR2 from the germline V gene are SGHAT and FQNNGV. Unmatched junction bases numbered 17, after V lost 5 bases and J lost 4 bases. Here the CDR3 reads CASSPIVDGAGGRYNEQFF. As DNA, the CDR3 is TGTGCCAGCAGCCCCATAGTCGACGGAGCGGGGGGGCGTTACAATGAGCAGTTCTTC.

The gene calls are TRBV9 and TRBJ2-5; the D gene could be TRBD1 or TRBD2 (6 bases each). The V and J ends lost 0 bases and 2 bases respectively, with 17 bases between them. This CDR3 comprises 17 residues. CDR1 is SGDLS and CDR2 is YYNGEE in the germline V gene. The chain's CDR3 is CASSVGFRGVRQETQYF. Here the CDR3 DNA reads TGTGCCAGCAGCGTAGGCTTTAGGGGGGTAAGACAAGAGACCCAGTACTTC.

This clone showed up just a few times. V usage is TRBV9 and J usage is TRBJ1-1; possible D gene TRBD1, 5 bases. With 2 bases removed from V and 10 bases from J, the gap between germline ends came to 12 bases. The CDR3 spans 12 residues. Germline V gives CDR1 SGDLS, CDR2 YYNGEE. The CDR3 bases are TGTGCCAGCAGCGTTCTTGGGGGAAGAGCTTTCTTT. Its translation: CASSVLGGRAFF.

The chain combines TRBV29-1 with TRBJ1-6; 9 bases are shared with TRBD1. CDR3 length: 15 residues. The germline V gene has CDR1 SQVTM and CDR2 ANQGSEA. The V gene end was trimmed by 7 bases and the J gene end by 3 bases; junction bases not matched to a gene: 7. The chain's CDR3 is CSARGGQGYNSPLHF. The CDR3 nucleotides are TGCAGCGCCCGAGGGGGACAGGGCTATAATTCACCCCTCCACTTT.

The CDR3 bases are TGTGCCAGCAGTCCTCACAGGGACCTCCCTATGGGCTACACCTTC. Encoded protein: CASSPHRDLPMGYTF. This chain uses TRBV6-5 with TRBJ1-2; a weak D match, TRBD1 (6 bases). Per germline, CDR1 MNHEY and CDR2 SVGAGI. V was cut by 5 bases and J by 8 bases, with 21 bases left in between. The CDR3 is made up of 15 amino acids.

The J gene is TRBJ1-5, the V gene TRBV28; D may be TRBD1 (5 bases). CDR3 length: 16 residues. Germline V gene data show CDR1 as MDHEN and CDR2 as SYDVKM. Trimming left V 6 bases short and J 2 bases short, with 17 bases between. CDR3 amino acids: CASSLGDPWGNQPQHF. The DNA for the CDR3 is TGTGCCAGCAGCCTAGGGGACCCCTGGGGCAATCAGCCCCAGCATTTT.

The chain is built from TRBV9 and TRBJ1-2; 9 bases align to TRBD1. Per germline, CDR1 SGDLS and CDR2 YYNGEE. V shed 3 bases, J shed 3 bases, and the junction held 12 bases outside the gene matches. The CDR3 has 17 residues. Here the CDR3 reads CASSASRDRDDYYGYTF. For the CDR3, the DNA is TGTGCCAGCAGCGCCTCCCGGGACAGGGATGACTACTATGGCTACACCTTC.

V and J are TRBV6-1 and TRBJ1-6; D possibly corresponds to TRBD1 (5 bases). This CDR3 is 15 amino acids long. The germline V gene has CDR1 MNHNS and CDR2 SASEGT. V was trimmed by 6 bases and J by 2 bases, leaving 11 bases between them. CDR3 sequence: CASRRGATYNSPLHF. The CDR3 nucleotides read TGTGCCAGCAGGCGAGGGGCTACCTATAATTCACCCCTCCACTTT.

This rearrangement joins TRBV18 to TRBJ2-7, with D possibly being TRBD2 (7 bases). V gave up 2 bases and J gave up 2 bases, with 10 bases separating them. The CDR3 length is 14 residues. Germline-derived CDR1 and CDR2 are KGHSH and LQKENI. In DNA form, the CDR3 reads TGTGCCAGCTCACCAGACGGGGGGCCCTACGAGCAGTACTTC. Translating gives CASSPDGGPYEQYF.

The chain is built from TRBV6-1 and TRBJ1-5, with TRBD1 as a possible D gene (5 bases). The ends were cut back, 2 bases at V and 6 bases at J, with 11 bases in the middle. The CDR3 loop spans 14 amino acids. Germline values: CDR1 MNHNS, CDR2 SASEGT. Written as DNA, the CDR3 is TGTGCCAGCAGTGAACGGGGGGGAACTCAGCCCCAGCATTTT. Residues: CASSERGGTQPQHF.

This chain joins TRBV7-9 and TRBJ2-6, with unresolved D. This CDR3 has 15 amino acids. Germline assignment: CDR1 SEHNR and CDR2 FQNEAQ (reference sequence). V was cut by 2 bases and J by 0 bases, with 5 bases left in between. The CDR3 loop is CASSLFPSGANVLTF. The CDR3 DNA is TGTGCCAGCAGCTTATTCCCCTCTGGGGCCAACGTCCTGACTTTC.

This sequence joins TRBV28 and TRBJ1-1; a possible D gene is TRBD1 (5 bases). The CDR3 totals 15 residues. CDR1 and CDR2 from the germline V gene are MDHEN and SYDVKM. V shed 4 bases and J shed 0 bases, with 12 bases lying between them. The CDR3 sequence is CASSWGRAMNTEAFF. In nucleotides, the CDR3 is TGTGCCAGCAGTTGGGGGAGGGCCATGAACACTGAAGCTTTCTTT.